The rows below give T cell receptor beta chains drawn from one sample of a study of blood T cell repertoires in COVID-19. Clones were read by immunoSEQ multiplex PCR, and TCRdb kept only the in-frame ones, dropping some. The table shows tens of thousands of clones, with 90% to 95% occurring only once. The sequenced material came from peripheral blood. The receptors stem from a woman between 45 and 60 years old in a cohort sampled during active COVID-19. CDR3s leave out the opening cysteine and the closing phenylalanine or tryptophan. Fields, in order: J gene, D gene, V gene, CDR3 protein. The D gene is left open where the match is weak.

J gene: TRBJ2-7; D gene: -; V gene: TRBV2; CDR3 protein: ASEIAYEQY
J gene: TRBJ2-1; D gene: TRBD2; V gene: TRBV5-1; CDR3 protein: ASSLVSGMYNEQF
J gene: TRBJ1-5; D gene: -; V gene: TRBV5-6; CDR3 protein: ASSLTQGNQPQH
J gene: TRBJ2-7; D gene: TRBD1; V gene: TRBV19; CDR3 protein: ASSTPQLPGTGLPEQY
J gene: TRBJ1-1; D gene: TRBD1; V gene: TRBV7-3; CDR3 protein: ASSVTGGRLGTEAF
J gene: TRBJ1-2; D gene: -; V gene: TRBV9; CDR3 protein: ASSGTPTNYGYT
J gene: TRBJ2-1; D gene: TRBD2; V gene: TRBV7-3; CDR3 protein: ASSLLLADSYNEQF
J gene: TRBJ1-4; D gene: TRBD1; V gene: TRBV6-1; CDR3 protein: ASSEAPGTGSEKLF
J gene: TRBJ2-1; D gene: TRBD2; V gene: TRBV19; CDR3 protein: ASSTLAGGYNEQF
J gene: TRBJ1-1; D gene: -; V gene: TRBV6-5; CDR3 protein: ASSSHRGTEAF
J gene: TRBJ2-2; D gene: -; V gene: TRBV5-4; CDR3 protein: ASSLGGNTGELF
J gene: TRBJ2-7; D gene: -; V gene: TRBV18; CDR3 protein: ASSLNALQGEGHEQY
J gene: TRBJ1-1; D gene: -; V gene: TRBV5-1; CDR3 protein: ASTKTEMGNTEAF
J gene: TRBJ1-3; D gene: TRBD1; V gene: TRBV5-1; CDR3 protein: ASSQGTEPGNTIY
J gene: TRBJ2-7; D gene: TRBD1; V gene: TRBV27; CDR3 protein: ASSSRTGTYEQY
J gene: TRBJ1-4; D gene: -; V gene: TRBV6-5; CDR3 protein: ASISMGVANEKLF
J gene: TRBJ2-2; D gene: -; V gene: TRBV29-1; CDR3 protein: SVDRENTGELF
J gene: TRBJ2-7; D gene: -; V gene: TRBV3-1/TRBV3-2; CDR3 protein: ASSQDRARQY
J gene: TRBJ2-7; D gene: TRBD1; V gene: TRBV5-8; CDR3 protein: ASSLWTGADEQY
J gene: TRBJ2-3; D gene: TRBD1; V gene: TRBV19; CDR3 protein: ASSQGAGTDTQY
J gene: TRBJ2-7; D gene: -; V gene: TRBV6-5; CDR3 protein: ASSPRAGRWNEQY
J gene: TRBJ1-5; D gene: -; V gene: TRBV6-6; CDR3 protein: ASTLRTEGRQPQH
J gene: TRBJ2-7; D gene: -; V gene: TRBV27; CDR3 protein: ASTSGLTYEQY
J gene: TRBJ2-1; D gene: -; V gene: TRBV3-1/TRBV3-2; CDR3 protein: ASSQTTSGSRHNEQF
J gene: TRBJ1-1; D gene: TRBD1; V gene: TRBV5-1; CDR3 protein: ASSVRQGGNTEAF
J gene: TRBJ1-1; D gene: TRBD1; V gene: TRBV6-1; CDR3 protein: ASSEPGQGSEAF
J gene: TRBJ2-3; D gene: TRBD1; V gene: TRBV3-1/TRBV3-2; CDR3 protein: ASSGIRDRGTDTQY
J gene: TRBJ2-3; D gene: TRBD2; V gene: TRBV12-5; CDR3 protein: ASGLRLADTQY
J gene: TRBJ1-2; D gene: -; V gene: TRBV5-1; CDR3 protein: ASRPQGQGQSGYT
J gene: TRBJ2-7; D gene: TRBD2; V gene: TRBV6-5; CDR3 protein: ATRDLGGIYEQY
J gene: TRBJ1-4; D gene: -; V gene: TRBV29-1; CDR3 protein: SVSGILDEKLF
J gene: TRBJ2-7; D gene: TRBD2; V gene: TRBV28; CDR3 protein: ASSPSGRVSYEQY
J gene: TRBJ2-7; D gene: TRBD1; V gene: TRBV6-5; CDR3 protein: ASSRDRVSYEQY
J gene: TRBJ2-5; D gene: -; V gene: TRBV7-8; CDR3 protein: ASSLGLQVEAQY
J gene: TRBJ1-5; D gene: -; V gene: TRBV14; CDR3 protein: ASSPGLNQPQH
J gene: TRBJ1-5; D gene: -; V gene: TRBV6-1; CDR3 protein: ASSERRLGSNQPQH
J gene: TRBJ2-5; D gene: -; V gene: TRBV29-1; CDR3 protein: SVGGSGSGSQETQY
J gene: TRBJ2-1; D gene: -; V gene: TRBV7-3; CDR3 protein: ASSQGSSYNEQF
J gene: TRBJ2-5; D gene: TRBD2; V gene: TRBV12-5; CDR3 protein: ASGPGLAGVSGETQY
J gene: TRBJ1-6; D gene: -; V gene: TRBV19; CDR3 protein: ASSIVGSSPLH
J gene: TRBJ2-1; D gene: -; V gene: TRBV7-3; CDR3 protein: ASSPRGIRSSEQF
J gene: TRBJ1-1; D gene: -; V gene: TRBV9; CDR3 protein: ASTPSYSVNTEAF